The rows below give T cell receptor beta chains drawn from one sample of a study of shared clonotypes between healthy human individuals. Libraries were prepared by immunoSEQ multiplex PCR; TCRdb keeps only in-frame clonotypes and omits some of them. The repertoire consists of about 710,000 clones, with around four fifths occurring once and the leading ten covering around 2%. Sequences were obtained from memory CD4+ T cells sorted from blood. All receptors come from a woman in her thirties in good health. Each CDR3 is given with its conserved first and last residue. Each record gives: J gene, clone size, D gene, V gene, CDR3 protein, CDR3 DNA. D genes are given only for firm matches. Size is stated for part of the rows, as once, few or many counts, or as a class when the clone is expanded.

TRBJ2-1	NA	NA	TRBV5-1	CASSLLQGAQFF	TGCGCCAGCAGCCTATTACAGGGTGCGCAGTTCTTC
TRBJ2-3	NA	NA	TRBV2	CASSEFEGVRADTQYF	TGTGCCAGCAGTGAGTTCGAGGGAGTTAGGGCAGATACGCAGTATTTT
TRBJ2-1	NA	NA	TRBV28	CASLTSYNEQFF	TGTGCCAGCTTGACATCGTACAATGAGCAGTTCTTC
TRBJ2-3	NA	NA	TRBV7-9	CASSFGSGDPDTQYF	TGTGCCAGCAGCTTCGGGTCCGGGGATCCAGATACGCAGTATTTT
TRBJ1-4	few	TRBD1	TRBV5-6	CASSSDRFANEKLFF	TGTGCCAGCAGCTCGGACAGGTTTGCTAATGAAAAACTGTTTTTT
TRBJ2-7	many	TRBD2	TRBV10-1	CASSETLAGGQYF	TGCGCCAGCAGTGAGACCCTAGCGGGAGGTCAGTACTTC
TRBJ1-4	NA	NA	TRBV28	CASSSRANEKLFF	TGTGCCAGCAGTTCCAGGGCGAATGAAAAACTGTTTTTT
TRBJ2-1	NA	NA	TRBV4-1	CASSRRGGETYNEQFF	TGCGCCAGCAGCCGAAGGGGGGGAGAAACCTACAATGAGCAGTTCTTC
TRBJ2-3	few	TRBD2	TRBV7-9	CASSSSGTSGDTDTQYF	TGTGCCAGCAGCTCCTCTGGGACTAGCGGGGACACAGATACGCAGTATTTT
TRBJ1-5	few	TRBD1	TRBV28	CASSVGQPRRPQHF	TGTGCCAGCAGTGTGGGACAGCCTCGGCGGCCCCAGCATTTT
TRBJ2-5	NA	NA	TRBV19	CASTPSVPGETQYF	TGTGCCAGTACCCCCAGTGTACCCGGGGAGACCCAGTACTTC
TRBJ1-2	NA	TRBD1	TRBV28	CASSLFDDRGRYGYTF	TGTGCCAGCAGTTTATTCGACGACAGGGGGCGTTATGGCTACACCTTC
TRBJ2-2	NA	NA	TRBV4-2	CASSVQVFGELFF	TGTGCCAGCAGCGTACAGGTTTTCGGGGAGCTGTTTTTT
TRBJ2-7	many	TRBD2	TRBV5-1	CASSVGLAPYEQYF	TGCGCCAGCAGCGTGGGACTAGCTCCCTACGAGCAGTACTTC
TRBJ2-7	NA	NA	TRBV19	CASKLSGGSLSYEQYF	TGTGCCAGTAAACTTTCTGGGGGGTCTCTCTCCTACGAGCAGTACTTC
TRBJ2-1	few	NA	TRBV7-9	CASSEGTFTNEQFF	TGTGCCAGCAGCGAGGGGACTTTCACCAATGAGCAGTTCTTC
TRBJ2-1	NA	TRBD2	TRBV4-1	CASSRGLAGDGEQFF	TGCGCCAGCAGCCGGGGACTAGCGGGAGATGGTGAGCAGTTCTTC
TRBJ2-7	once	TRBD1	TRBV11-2	CASSLWDRPLGQYF	TGTGCCAGCAGCTTATGGGACAGGCCGTTGGGGCAGTACTTC
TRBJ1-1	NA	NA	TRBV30	CAWSVIGYSTEAFF	TGTGCCTGGAGTGTAATTGGGTATAGCACTGAAGCTTTCTTT
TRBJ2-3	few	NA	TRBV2	CASRSRTDTQYF	TGTGCCAGCCGGAGTCGCACAGATACGCAGTATTTT
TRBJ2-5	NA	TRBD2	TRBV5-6	CASSGKTSWEETQYF	TGTGCCAGCAGCGGGAAGACTAGCTGGGAAGAGACCCAGTACTTC
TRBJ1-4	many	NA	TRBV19	CATRRGGEEKLFF	TGTGCCACCCGGCGAGGGGGTGAGGAAAAACTGTTTTTT
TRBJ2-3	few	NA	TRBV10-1	CASSQPKGTQYF	TGCGCCAGCAGTCAGCCCAAGGGTACGCAGTATTTT
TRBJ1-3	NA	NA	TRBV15	CATSRDREVSGNTIYF	TGTGCCACCAGCAGAGATCGGGAGGTCTCTGGAAACACCATATATTTT
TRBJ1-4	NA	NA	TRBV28	CASSPLEWGEKLFF	TGTGCCAGCAGTCCACTCGAGTGGGGTGAAAAACTGTTTTTT
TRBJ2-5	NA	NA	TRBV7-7	CASSPQGEAETQYF	TGTGCCAGCAGCCCGCAAGGGGAGGCGGAGACCCAGTACTTC
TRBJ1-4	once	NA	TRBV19	CASRTSAGHAPRTRNEKLFF	TGTGCCAGTCGAACCAGCGCAGGTCATGCCCCCCGGACCCGAAATGAAAAACTGTTTTTT
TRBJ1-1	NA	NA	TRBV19	CASSSSDWNTEAFF	TGTGCCAGTAGTTCCTCCGATTGGAACACTGAAGCTTTCTTT
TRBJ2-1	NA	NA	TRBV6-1	CASRLPVLSYNEQFF	TGTGCCAGCAGGCTCCCAGTCCTCTCCTACAATGAGCAGTTCTTC
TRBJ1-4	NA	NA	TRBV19	CASRRGLGEKLFF	TGTGCCAGTCGGCGAGGGCTGGGAGAAAAACTGTTTTTT
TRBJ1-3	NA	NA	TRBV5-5	CASSPGTVGGSGNTIYF	TGTGCCAGCAGCCCCGGGACGGTCGGGGGCTCTGGAAACACCATATATTTT
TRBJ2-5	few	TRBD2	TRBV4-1	CASSQDGRGRQETQYF	TGCGCCAGCAGCCAAGATGGGAGGGGACGTCAAGAGACCCAGTACTTC
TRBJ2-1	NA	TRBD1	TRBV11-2	CASSPRTGTSNEQFF	TGTGCCAGCAGCCCCCGGACAGGGACCAGCAATGAGCAGTTCTTC
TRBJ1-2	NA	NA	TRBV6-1	CASRRDFHYGYTF	TGTGCCAGCCGCAGGGATTTTCACTATGGCTACACCTTC
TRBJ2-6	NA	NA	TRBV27	CASKRVANPGANVLTF	TGTGCCAGCAAGCGGGTCGCAAACCCTGGGGCCAACGTCCTGACTTTC
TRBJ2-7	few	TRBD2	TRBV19	CASSSLAGGVYEQYF	TGTGCCAGTAGTTCGCTAGCGGGAGGGGTGTACGAGCAGTACTTC
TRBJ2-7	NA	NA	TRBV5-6	CASSAITGKGPYEQYF	TGTGCCAGCAGCGCCATAACAGGGAAGGGCCCATACGAGCAGTACTTC
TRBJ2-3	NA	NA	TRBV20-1	CSQGQDTQYF	TGCAGTCAGGGTCAGGATACGCAGTATTTT
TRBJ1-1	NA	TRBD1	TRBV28	CASLGQGHTEAFF	TGTGCCAGCCTGGGACAGGGCCACACTGAAGCTTTCTTT
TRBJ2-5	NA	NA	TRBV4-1	CASSQVGSEETQYF	TGCGCCAGCAGCCAAGTCGGCTCCGAAGAGACCCAGTACTTC
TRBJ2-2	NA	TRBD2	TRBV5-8	CASSGTSANTGELFF	TGTGCCAGCAGCGGGACTAGTGCGAACACCGGGGAGCTGTTTTTT
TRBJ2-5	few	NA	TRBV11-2	CASSLARIRESQYF	TGTGCCAGCAGCTTAGCCCGGATAAGAGAGTCCCAGTACTTC
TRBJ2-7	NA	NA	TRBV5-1	CASSDGDPGVSSGEQYF	TGCGCCAGCAGTGATGGGGATCCGGGGGTCAGCTCCGGCGAGCAGTACTTC
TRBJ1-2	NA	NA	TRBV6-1	CASSVRGGTYYGYTF	TGTGCCAGCAGTGTCCGTGGGGGAACCTACTATGGCTACACCTTC